A selection of T cell receptor beta chains follows, all from one sample in a study of blood T cell repertoires in COVID-19. Assay used: immunoSEQ multiplex PCR; TCRdb lists only in-frame clones, some missing. The table includes hundreds of thousands of clones, around nine tenths detected once. The sequencing input was peripheral blood. These receptors originate from a woman younger than 45 with COVID-19, enrolled during active disease. Both conserved end residues are part of each CDR3. A D gene is named only where the DNA matches it firmly.

>TRBV9|16|TRBJ2-7|-
CASSVAGLGSSGEQYF
TGTGCCAGCAGCGTAGCCGGTTTAGGTTCGTCGGGCGAGCAGTACTTC
>TRBV5-5|15|TRBJ1-3|-
CASSAFSAPGNTIYF
TGTGCCAGCAGCGCATTCAGCGCCCCTGGAAACACCATATATTTT
>TRBV5-5|15|TRBJ2-2|TRBD2
CASSLGGSNTGELFF
TGTGCCAGCAGCCTCGGGGGGAGTAACACCGGGGAGCTGTTTTTT
>TRBV10-1|15|TRBJ1-2|TRBD1
CASSPGQGWNYGYTF
TGCGCCAGCAGCCCAGGACAGGGATGGAACTATGGCTACACCTTC
>TRBV19|14|TRBJ2-7|TRBD1
CASTMTGGSYEQYF
TGTGCCAGTACAATGACAGGGGGTTCCTACGAGCAGTACTTC
>TRBV11-2|13|TRBJ1-5|-
CASSLGTGQPQHF
TGTGCCAGCAGCTTAGGTACGGGTCAGCCCCAGCATTTT
>TRBV19|14|TRBJ1-1|-
CASSISRKVTEAFF
TGTGCCAGTAGTATTTCGCGGAAAGTCACTGAAGCTTTCTTT
>TRBV9|16|TRBJ2-5|-
CASSVGSLAPQETQYF
TGTGCCAGCAGCGTAGGATCCCTAGCGCCACAAGAGACCCAGTACTTC
>TRBV19|16|TRBJ2-1|-
CASSPGGLGRGDEQFF
TGTGCCAGTAGTCCCGGCGGATTAGGCAGGGGGGATGAGCAGTTCTTC
>TRBV7-8|14|TRBJ1-6|TRBD1
CASSPGQGWSPLHF
TGTGCCAGCAGCCCCGGACAGGGATGGTCACCCCTCCACTTT
>TRBV27|17|TRBJ1-2|TRBD1
CASSSYRRGGQNYGYTF
TGTGCCAGCAGTTCTTATAGGCGGGGGGGACAGAACTATGGCTACACCTTC
>TRBV5-1|16|TRBJ2-1|TRBD2
CASSYGGLLEREAEFF
TGCGCCAGCAGCTATGGCGGTCTACTAGAGCGGGAGGCGGAGTTCTTC
>TRBV27|18|TRBJ2-5|TRBD2
CASSPSVTSGIWQETQYF
TGTGCCAGCAGTCCAAGTGTGACTAGCGGAATCTGGCAAGAGACCCAGTACTTC
>TRBV19|14|TRBJ2-5|-
CASSKRARQETQYF
TGTGCCAGTAGTAAGAGGGCCCGCCAAGAGACCCAGTACTTC
>TRBV2|13|TRBJ2-7|TRBD1
CASSATGVGEQYF
TGTGCCAGCAGTGCGACAGGGGTCGGCGAGCAGTACTTC
>TRBV29-1|13|TRBJ2-1|-
CSGTIPSYNEQFF
TGCAGCGGGACTATCCCGTCCTACAATGAGCAGTTCTTC
>TRBV4-3|15|TRBJ1-2|TRBD1
CASSQDRDRGYGYTF
TGCGCCAGCAGCCAAGATAGGGACAGGGGCTATGGCTACACCTTC